This is a list of T cell receptor beta chains from one sample in a study of cytomegalovirus exposure and HLA in healthy donors. The protocol was immunoSEQ multiplex PCR, while the TCRdb copy is restricted to in-frame clones and leaves out a portion. The table has about 150,000 clones, 85% to 95% seen once. The sequenced material came from PBMCs. All receptors come from a man aged 18 to 29 in good health and CMV-seropositive. The CDR3 runs from the conserved cysteine through the conserved F or W. D genes are given only for firm matches. Some rows have no size entry. The others give once, few or many, or a class for an expanded clone.

size,J,D,V,CDR3,DNA
.,TRBJ2-7,TRBD1,TRBV27,CASSLTGPGQEFYEQYF,TGTGCCAGCAGTTTAACTGGCCCGGGACAGGAGTTCTACGAGCAGTACTTC
.,TRBJ2-7,TRBD2,TRBV7-8,CASSLSGAGVPEGYEQYF,TGTGCCAGCAGCTTAAGCGGGGCGGGAGTCCCAGAAGGCTACGAGCAGTACTTC
.,TRBJ2-1,.,TRBV7-9,CASSLVLDSYNEQFF,TGTGCCAGCAGCTTAGTACTAGACTCCTACAATGAGCAGTTCTTC
.,TRBJ2-3,TRBD2,TRBV5-1,CASSVGLAGVPDTQYF,TGCGCCAGCAGCGTCGGACTAGCGGGAGTTCCAGATACGCAGTATTTT
.,TRBJ2-7,.,TRBV19,CASSTGATYEQYF,TGTGCCAGTAGTACAGGGGCTACCTACGAGCAGTACTTC
once,TRBJ2-2,TRBD1,TRBV5-1,CASSSTGGSTGELFF,TGCGCCAGCAGCTCCACAGGGGGATCCACCGGGGAGCTGTTTTTT
once,TRBJ1-2,TRBD1,TRBV7-9,CASRNVQGDNGYTF,TGTGCCAGCAGAAACGTACAGGGGGACAATGGCTACACCTTC
.,TRBJ2-7,TRBD1,TRBV5-4,CASSFGTGPYEQYF,TGTGCCAGCAGCTTCGGGACAGGGCCGTACGAGCAGTACTTC
.,TRBJ1-6,.,TRBV2,CASSDEGSPLHF,TGTGCCAGCAGTGACGAGGGTTCACCCCTCCACTTT
.,TRBJ2-1,.,TRBV18,CASSGSYGAGNEQFF,TGTGCCAGCTCAGGGTCTTATGGGGCAGGCAATGAGCAGTTCTTC
.,TRBJ2-7,.,TRBV6-1,CASRYSISGEQYF,TGTGCCAGCAGGTACAGTATTTCAGGGGAGCAGTACTTC
.,TRBJ2-6,.,TRBV7-2,CASSPNRAGANVLTF,TGTGCCAGCAGCCCGAACAGGGCTGGGGCCAACGTCCTGACTTTC